This T cell receptor beta chain derives from a study of blood T cell repertoires in COVID-19. TCRdb's table, derived via immunoSEQ multiplex PCR, lists solely in-frame clones and lacks some. This table holds 490,000 or so clones, roughly 88% found once. The age range of participants was roughly 18 to 90 years, with residence in under 30 US areas. Two negative PCRs, clearance, or symptom resolution were required of recovered Cohort 3 donors. CDR1 KGHSH and CDR2 LQKENI come from the germline V gene. CDR3 size: 15 residues. V shed 6 bases and J 1 base; nucleotides not matched to a gene: 7. The clonotype originates from a woman aged 40 to 49 who had recovered from COVID-19. The material sequenced was PBMCs or T cells enriched from blood (not recorded which). The rearrangement uses TRBV18 and TRBJ2-7; 9 bases map to TRBD1. The CDR3 loop is CASSEGTGPSYEQYF. CDR3 sequence (DNA): TGTGCCAGCTCGGAAGGGACAGGGCCATCCTACGAGCAGTACTTC.